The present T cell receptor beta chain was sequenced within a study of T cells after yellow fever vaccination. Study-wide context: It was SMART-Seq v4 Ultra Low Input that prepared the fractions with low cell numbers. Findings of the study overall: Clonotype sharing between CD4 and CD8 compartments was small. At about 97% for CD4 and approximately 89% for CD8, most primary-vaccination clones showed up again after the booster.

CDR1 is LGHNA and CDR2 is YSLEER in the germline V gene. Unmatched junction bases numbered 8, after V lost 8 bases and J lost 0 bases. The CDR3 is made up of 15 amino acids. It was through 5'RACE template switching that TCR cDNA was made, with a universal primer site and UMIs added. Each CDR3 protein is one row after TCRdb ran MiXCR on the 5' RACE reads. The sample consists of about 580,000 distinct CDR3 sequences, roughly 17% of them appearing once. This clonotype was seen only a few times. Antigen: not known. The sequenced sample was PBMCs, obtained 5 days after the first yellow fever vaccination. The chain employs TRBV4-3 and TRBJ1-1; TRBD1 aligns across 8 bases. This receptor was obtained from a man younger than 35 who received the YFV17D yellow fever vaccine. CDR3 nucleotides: TGCGCCAGCGGAAAGGACAGGGCAATGAACACTGAAGCTTTCTTT. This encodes CASGKDRAMNTEAFF.